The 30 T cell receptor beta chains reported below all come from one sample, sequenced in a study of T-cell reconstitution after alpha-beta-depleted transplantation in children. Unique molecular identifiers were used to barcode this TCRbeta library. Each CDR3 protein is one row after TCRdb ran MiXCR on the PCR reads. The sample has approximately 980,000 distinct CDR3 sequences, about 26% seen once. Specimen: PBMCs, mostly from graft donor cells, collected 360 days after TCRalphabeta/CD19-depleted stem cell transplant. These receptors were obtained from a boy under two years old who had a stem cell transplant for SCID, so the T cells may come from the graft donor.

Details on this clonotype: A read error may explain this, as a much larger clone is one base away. The CDR3 DNA sequence: TGTGCCAGCAGCGTGACAGGGGACACTGAACCTTTCTTT. Amino acids: CASSVTGDTEPFF. The V gene is TRBV5-6, the J gene TRBJ1-1; TRBD1 matches at 8 bases. There are 13 residues in the CDR3. In germline, CDR1 is SGHDT, CDR2 YYEEEE.

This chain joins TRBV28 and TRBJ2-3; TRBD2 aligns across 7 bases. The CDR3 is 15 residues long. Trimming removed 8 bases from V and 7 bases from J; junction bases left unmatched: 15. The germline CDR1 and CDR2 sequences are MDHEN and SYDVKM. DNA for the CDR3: TGTGCCAGCCGCCCTACTCGCGGGGGAGATTATACGCAGTATTTT. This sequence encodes CASRPTRGGDYTQYF. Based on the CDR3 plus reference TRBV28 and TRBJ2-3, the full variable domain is DVKVTQSSRYLVKRTGEKVFLECVQDMDHENMFWYRQDPGLGLRLIYFSYDVKMKEKGDIPEGYSVSREKKERFSLILESASTNQTSMYLCASRPTRGGDYTQYFGPGTRLTVL.

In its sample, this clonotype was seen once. The CDR3 DNA follows: TGTGCCAGCAGCTTAGAAGTAATCCCCTCGGATACGCAGTATTTT. Its translation: CASSLEVIPSDTQYF. The chain is built from TRBV7-2 and TRBJ2-3; D is unclear. Germline lookup yields CDR1 SGHTA and CDR2 FQGNSA. There are 15 residues in the CDR3. Trimming removed 1 base at V and 6 bases at J, with 14 bases between.

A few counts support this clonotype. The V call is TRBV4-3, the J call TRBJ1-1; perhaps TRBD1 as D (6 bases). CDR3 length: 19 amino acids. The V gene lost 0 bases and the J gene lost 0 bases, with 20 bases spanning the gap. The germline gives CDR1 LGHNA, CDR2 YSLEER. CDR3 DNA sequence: TGCGCCAGCAGCCAAGATGGGATTAGCCCAGGACAGATGAACACTGAAGCTTTCTTT. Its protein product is CASSQDGISPGQMNTEAFF.

This CDR3 is CASSQEWWGPGEQFF. DNA for the CDR3: TGCGCCAGCAGCCAAGAGTGGTGGGGTCCAGGTGAGCAGTTCTTC. This sequence joins TRBV4-1 and TRBJ2-1; D gene unclear. V lost 0 bases and J 9 bases, leaving 15 bases between the germline ends. The CDR3 runs 15 residues. The germline V gene encodes CDR1 MGHRA and CDR2 YSYEKL.

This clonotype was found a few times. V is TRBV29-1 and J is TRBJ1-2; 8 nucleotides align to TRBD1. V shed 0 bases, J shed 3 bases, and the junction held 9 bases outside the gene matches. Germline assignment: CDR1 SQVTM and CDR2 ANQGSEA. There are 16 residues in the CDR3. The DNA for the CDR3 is TGCAGCGTTGAAGATTCCGCCGTGGACAGGGACTATGGCTACACCTTC. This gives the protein CSVEDSAVDRDYGYTF.

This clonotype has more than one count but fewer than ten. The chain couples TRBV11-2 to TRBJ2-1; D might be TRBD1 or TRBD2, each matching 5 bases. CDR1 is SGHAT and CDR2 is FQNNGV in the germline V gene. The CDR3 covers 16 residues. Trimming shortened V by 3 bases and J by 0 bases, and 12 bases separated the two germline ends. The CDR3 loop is CASSFFGGSSYNEQFF. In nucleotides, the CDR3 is TGTGCCAGCAGCTTTTTTGGGGGAAGCTCCTACAATGAGCAGTTCTTC.

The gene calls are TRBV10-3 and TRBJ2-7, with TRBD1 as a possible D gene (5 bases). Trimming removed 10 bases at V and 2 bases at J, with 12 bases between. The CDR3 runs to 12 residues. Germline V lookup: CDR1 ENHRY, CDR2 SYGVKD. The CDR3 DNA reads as TGTGCCACCGAAGGGGAACCCTACGAGCAGTACTTC. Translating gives CATEGEPYEQYF.

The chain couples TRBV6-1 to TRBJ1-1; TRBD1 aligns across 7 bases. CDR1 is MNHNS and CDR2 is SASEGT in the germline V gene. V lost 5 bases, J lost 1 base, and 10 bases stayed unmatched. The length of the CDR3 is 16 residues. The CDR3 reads CASSRYTGAQNTEAFF. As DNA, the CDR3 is TGTGCCAGCAGTCGTTACACAGGGGCCCAGAACACTGAAGCTTTCTTT.

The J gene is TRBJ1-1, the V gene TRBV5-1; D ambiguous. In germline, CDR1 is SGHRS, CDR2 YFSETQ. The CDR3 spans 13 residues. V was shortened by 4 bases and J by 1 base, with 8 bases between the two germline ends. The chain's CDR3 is CASSPNTNTEAFF. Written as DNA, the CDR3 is TGCGCCAGCAGCCCTAATACGAACACTGAAGCTTTCTTT.

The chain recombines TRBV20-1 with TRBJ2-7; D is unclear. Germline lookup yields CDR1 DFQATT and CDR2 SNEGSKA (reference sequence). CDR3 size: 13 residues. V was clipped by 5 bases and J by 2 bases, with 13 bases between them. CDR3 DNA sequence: TGCAGTGCTGGCCGGACCGTAACCTACGAGCAGTACTTC. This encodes CSAGRTVTYEQYF.

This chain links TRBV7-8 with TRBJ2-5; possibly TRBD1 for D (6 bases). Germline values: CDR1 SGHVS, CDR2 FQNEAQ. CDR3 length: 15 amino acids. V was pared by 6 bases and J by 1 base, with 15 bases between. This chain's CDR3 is CASSGRGRVQETQYF. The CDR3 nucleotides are TGTGCCAGCAGTGGCAGGGGAAGGGTCCAAGAGACCCAGTACTTC.

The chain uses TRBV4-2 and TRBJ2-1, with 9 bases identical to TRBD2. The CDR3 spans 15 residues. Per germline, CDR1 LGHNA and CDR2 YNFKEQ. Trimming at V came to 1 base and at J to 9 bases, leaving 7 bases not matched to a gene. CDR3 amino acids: CASSQGGLARVEQFF. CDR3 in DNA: TGTGCCAGCAGCCAAGGGGGACTAGCCAGGGTTGAGCAGTTCTTC.

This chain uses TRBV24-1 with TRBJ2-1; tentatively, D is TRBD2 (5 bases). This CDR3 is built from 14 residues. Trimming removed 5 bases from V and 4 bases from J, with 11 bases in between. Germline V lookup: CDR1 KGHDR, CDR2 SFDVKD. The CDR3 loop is CATSGGLRYNEQFF. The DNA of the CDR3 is TGTGCCACCAGTGGCGGACTCCGATACAATGAGCAGTTCTTC.

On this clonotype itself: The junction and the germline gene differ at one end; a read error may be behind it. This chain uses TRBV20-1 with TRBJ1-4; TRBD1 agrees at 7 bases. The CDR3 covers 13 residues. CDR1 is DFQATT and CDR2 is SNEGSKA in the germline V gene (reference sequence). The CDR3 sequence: CSAQQGKNEKLFF. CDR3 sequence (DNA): TGCAGTGCCCAACAGGGGAAGAATGAAAAACTGTTTTTC.

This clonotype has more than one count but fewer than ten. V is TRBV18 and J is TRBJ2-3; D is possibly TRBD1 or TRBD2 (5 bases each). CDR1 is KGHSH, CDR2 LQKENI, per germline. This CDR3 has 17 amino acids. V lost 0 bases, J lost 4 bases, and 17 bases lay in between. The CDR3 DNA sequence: TGTGCCAGCTCACCACCGTCTACCCCCCTGGGGGCAGATACGCAGTATTTT. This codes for CASSPPSTPLGADTQYF.

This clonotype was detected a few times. As DNA, the CDR3 is TGTGCCAGCAGCTTGAGTTCGACAGGGCATGAGACCCAGTACTTC. This sequence encodes CASSLSSTGHETQYF. The chain is built from TRBV7-9 and TRBJ2-5, with TRBD1 matching over 7 bases. CDR1 is SEHNR and CDR2 is FQNEAQ in the germline V gene (reference sequence). The CDR3 is 15 amino acids. Germline trimming cut 3 bases from V and 5 bases from J; bases unmatched to any gene: 9.

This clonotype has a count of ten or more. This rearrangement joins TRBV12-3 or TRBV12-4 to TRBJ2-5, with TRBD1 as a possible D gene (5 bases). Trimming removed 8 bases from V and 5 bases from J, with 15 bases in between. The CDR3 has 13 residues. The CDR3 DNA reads TGTGCCAGCGTCCAAACAGGAGCGGAGACCCAGTACTTC. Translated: CASVQTGAETQYF.

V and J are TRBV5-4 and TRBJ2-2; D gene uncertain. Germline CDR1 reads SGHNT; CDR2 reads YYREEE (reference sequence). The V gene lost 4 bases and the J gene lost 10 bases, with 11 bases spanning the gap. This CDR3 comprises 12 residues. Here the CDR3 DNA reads TGTGCCAGCAGCGCACAACGTACGGAGCTGTTTTTT. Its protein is CASSAQRTELFF.

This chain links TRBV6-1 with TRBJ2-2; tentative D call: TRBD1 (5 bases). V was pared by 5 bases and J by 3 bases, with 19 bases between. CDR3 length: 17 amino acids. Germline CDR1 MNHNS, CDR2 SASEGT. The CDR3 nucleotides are TGTGCCAGCAGTCAAACCAGCAGGGCCCCGGACACCGGGGAGCTGTTTTTT. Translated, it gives CASSQTSRAPDTGELFF.

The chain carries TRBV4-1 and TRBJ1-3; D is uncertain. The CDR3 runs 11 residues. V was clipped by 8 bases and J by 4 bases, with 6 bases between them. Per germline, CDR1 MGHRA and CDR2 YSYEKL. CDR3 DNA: TGCGCCAGCCGCTTCGGAAACACCATATATTTT. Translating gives CASRFGNTIYF.

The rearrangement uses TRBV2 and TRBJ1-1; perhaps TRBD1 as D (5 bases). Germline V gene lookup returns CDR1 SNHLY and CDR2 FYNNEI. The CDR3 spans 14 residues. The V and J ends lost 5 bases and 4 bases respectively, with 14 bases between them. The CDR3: CASSLGAFATEAFF. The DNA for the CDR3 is TGTGCCAGCAGTCTCGGGGCTTTCGCCACTGAAGCTTTCTTT.

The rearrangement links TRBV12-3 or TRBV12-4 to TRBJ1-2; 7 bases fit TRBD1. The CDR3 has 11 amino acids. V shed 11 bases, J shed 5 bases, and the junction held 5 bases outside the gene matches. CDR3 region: CARQGPYGYTF. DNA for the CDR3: TGTGCCCGACAGGGTCCGTATGGCTACACCTTC.

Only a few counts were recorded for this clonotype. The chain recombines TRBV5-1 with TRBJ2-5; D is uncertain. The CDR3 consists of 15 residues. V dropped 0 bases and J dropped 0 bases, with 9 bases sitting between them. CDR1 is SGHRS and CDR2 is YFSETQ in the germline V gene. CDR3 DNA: TGCGCCAGCAGCTTGGAGGCAGCTTACCAAGAGACCCAGTACTTC. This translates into CASSLEAAYQETQYF.

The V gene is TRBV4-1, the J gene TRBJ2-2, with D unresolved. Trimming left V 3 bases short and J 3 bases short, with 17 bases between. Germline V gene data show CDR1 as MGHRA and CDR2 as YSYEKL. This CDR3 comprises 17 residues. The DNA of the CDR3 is TGCGCCAGCAGCCACCCTAAGTCGGGTGGGGACACCGGGGAGCTGTTTTTT. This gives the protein CASSHPKSGGDTGELFF.

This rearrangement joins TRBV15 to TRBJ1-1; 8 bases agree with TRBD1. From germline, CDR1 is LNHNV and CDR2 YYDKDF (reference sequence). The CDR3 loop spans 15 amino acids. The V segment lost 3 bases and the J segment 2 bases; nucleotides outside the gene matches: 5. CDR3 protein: CATSSRTGGNTEAFF. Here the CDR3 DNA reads TGTGCCACCAGCAGTCGCACAGGGGGAAACACTGAAGCTTTCTTT.

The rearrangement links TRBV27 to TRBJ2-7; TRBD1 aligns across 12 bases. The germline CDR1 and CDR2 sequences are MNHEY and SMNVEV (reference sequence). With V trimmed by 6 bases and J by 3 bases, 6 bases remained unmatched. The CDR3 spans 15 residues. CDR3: CASRPGQGANYEQYF. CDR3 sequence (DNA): TGTGCCAGCAGGCCGGGACAGGGGGCAAACTACGAGCAGTACTTC.

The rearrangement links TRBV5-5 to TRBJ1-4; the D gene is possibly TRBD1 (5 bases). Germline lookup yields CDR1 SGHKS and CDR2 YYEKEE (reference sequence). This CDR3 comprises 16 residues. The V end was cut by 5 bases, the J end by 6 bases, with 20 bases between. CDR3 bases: TGTGCCAGCAGTTTATCAGGGCCCCGGGGGGATGAAAAACTGTTTTTT. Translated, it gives CASSLSGPRGDEKLFF. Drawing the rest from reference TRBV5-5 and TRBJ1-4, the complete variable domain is DAGVTQSPTHLIKTRGQQVTLRCSPISGHKSVSWYQQVLGQGPQFIFQYYEKEERGRGNFPDRFSARQFPNYSSELNVNALLLGDSALYLCASSLSGPRGDEKLFFGSGTQLSVL.

CDR3 residues: CASGAGGVGETQYF. The CDR3 coding sequence is TGTGCCAGCGGCGCGGGGGGCGTGGGGGAGACCCAGTACTTC. The chain uses TRBV7-2 and TRBJ2-5; 8 bases agree with TRBD2. Germline V lookup: CDR1 SGHTA, CDR2 FQGNSA. V was clipped by 8 bases and J by 5 bases; unmatched bases: 10. CDR3 size: 14 residues.

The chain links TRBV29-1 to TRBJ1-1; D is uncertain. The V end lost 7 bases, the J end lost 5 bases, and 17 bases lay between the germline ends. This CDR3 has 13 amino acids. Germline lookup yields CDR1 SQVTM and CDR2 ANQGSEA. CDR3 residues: CSAYGVDATEAFF. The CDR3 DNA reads TGCAGCGCCTACGGGGTCGATGCTACTGAAGCTTTCTTT.